The 8 T cell receptor beta chains below come from one sample, sequenced in a study of cytomegalovirus exposure and HLA in healthy donors. Produced via immunoSEQ multiplex PCR; TCRdb's table is partial and in-frame only. The table has about 73,000 clones, approximately 95% seen once. What was sequenced was PBMCs. The receptor source for this set is a man younger than 30 in good health and CMV-seronegative.

This chain uses TRBV6-5 with TRBJ1-1, with 8 positions matching TRBD1. Germline CDR1 reads MNHEY; CDR2 reads SVGAGI. This CDR3 has 14 amino acids. V lost 6 bases to trimming and J lost 1 base; unmatched junction nucleotides: 4. CDR3 residues: CASSLGQGNTEAFF. The DNA of the CDR3 is TGTGCCAGCAGCCTTGGACAGGGGAACACTGAAGCTTTCTTT.

V and J are TRBV9 and TRBJ1-1; tentatively, D is TRBD1 (6 bases). CDR1 and CDR2 (germline): SGDLS, YYNGEE. V lost 0 bases to trimming and J lost 8 bases, with 11 bases between them. This CDR3 comprises 13 residues. The CDR3, as DNA: TGTGCCAGCAGCGTAGGCGGACAGACCGAAGCTTTCTTT. This gives the protein CASSVGGQTEAFF.

The CDR3 DNA reads as TGTGCCAGCAGCCAAGAAGGAGGGACAGGCAATGAAAAACTGTTTTTT. It specifies CASSQEGGTGNEKLFF. The rearrangement links TRBV4-2 to TRBJ1-4; 8 bases match TRBD1. V gave up 0 bases and J gave up 5 bases; unmatched junction bases: 5. The CDR3 consists of 16 residues. Looked up from germline, CDR1 is LGHNA and CDR2 is YNFKEQ.

V usage is TRBV7-2 and J usage is TRBJ2-7, with 10 bases that match TRBD2. Germline CDR1 and CDR2: SGHTA and FQGNSA. The CDR3 is 17 amino acids. J gave up 4 bases and V 1 base, and 10 bases lay outside the gene matches. CDR3 coding DNA: TGTGCCAGCAGCTTAGGGATTTCGGGACTAGCGACGTACGAGCAGTACTTC. Encoded protein: CASSLGISGLATYEQYF.

The V call is TRBV27, the J call TRBJ1-3; D uncertain. CDR3 length: 13 residues. Trimming cost V 0 bases and J 4 bases, with 4 bases left between them. In germline, CDR1 is MNHEY, CDR2 SMNVEV (reference sequence). The CDR3, as DNA: TGTGCCAGCAGTTTATCCATGGGAAACACCATATATTTT. This sequence encodes CASSLSMGNTIYF.

This CDR3 reads CASIPTGKLYGYTF. The CDR3 bases are TGTGCCAGTATTCCTACAGGGAAACTGTATGGCTACACCTTC. The rearrangement links TRBV19 to TRBJ1-2, with D perhaps TRBD1 (6 bases). The V and J ends lost 7 bases and 5 bases respectively, with 17 bases between them. This CDR3 has 14 amino acids. Per germline, CDR1 LNHDA and CDR2 SQIVND (reference sequence).

The rearrangement links TRBV7-2 to TRBJ1-2; D uncertain. The CDR3 is 11 amino acids. Germline CDR1 and CDR2: SGHTA and FQGNSA. Trimming pared 2 bases from V and 7 bases from J, leaving 5 bases between. CDR3 sequence reads: CASSLSFGYTF. In nucleotides, the CDR3 is TGTGCCAGCAGCTTATCTTTTGGCTACACCTTC.

This chain joins TRBV9 and TRBJ1-4; possibly TRBD1 for D (6 bases). The ends were cut back, 6 bases at V and 2 bases at J, with 14 bases in the middle. The CDR3 extends over 15 amino acids. Per germline, CDR1 SGDLS and CDR2 YYNGEE. CDR3 protein: CASTPGVVTNEKLFF. CDR3 nucleotide sequence: TGTGCCAGCACCCCAGGGGTTGTGACTAATGAAAAACTGTTTTTT.